These 23 T cell receptor beta chains came from one sample sequenced in a study of regulatory T cells in long-lasting Graves disease. The time point here: persistent/refractory GD, antithyroid drugs over 5 years with positive TRAb. Extracted RNA from PBMCs served as the source of the TCR library. Investigators prepared the TCR beta libraries by applying iRepertoire HTBI primers and Arm-PCR of CDR3 regions. Each CDR3 protein gets one entry after TCRdb re-called the multiplex PCR reads with MiXCR. The sample includes 400,000 to 600,000 distinct CDR3 sequences, about 22% of them seen just once. The sequences come from peripheral blood mononuclear cells (PBMCs), collected when the disease was refractory, from a patient treated with antithyroid drugs. Every receptor here comes from a female donor with Graves disease.

This clonotype has a count of ten or more. The V call is TRBV28, the J call TRBJ2-5; 12 bases agree with TRBD2. This CDR3 is 13 amino acids long. In germline, CDR1 is MDHEN, CDR2 SYDVKM. Trimming cost V 8 bases and J 5 bases; bases outside gene matches: 3. The DNA of the CDR3 is TGTGCCAGCGGACTAGCGGGATCGGAGACCCAGTACTTC. This gives the protein CASGLAGSETQYF.

Points on this clonotype: This may be a read error, as it is one base from a much larger clone. V gene TRBV6-2 or TRBV6-3 combines with J gene TRBJ2-2; TRBD1 might be the D (6 bases). V dropped 5 bases and J dropped 5 bases, with 12 bases sitting between them. The CDR3 has 14 residues. CDR1 is MNHEY and CDR2 is SVGEGT in the germline V gene. For the CDR3, the DNA is TGTGCCAGCAGTCCGAGGACAGTGACCGGGGAGCTGTTTTTT. It yields the protein CASSPRTVTGELFF.

V usage is TRBV6-2 or TRBV6-3 and J usage is TRBJ2-1; 15 nucleotides agree with TRBD2. The germline gives CDR1 MNHEY, CDR2 SVGEGT. This CDR3 contains 20 residues. V lost 6 bases and J lost 0; bases outside the gene matches: 12. The CDR3 region is CASRIPGLAGGLSSYNEQFF. The CDR3 DNA is TGTGCCAGCAGGATACCCGGACTAGCGGGGGGGTTGAGCTCCTACAATGAGCAGTTCTTC.

Concerning this clonotype itself: A clone one base away is much larger, so this may be a read error. This chain links TRBV28 with TRBJ2-5; 8 nucleotides line up with TRBD1. From germline, CDR1 is MDHEN and CDR2 SYDVKM. The CDR3 runs to 17 residues. The V and J ends lost 5 bases and 5 bases, in that order; junction bases with no gene match: 16. CDR3 sequence: CASSPHPYRGTGETQYF. The CDR3 DNA is TGTGCCAGCAGTCCCCACCCCTACAGGGGGACCGGTGAGACCCAGTACTTC.

The V and J genes are TRBV4-1 and TRBJ2-7; no reliable D call. The CDR3 covers 14 residues. Germline assignment: CDR1 MGHRA and CDR2 YSYEKL. With 5 bases removed from V and 2 bases from J, the gap between germline ends came to 13 bases. The CDR3, as DNA: TGCGCCAGCAGCGCTCAAGCCGAGACCTACGAGCAGTACTTC. It encodes CASSAQAETYEQYF.

This clonotype was recorded many times. This chain joins TRBV28 and TRBJ1-4; D is possibly TRBD1 (6 bases). Trimming removed 5 bases from V and 3 bases from J, with 25 bases in between. Germline-derived CDR1 and CDR2 are MDHEN and SYDVKM. CDR3 length equals 19 residues. The CDR3 region is CASSHLAGVSYEPNEKLFF. In DNA, the CDR3 is TGTGCCAGCAGTCACCTGGCAGGGGTTAGTTATGAGCCTAATGAAAAACTGTTTTTT.

V and J are TRBV11-2 and TRBJ2-3, with 8 bases matching TRBD2. The CDR3 is 16 residues long. V shed 1 base and J 5 bases; nucleotides not matched to a gene: 8. In germline, CDR1 is SGHAT, CDR2 FQNNGV. As DNA, the CDR3 is TGTGCCAGCAGCTTAGGGATCAGCGGGGGTCTAGATACGCAGTATTTT. Translating gives CASSLGISGGLDTQYF.

J is TRBJ2-3 and V is TRBV7-6; D unresolved. CDR1 and CDR2 (germline): SGHVS, FNYEAQ. CDR3 length: 14 residues. Between the trimmed V and J ends, which lost 3 bases and 2 bases, there was a span of 9 bases. CDR3 DNA sequence: TGTGCCAGCAGCTTGACGGTCAACACAGATACGCAGTATTTT. Amino acids: CASSLTVNTDTQYF.

Ten or more counts support this clonotype. The chain is built from TRBV6-1 and TRBJ1-2; no reliable D call. This CDR3 comprises 15 residues. The germline V gene has CDR1 MNHNS and CDR2 SASEGT. Trimming left V 7 bases short and J 10 bases short, with 25 bases between. The CDR3 is CASTMGLGARQDYTF. The CDR3 nucleotides are TGTGCCAGCACCATGGGGTTGGGCGCCAGGCAAGACTACACCTTC.

This clonotype has only a few counts. The chain is built from TRBV2 and TRBJ2-1; 7 nucleotides match TRBD1. The CDR3 length is 15 residues. Trimming at V came to 3 bases and at J to 0 bases, leaving 2 bases not matched to a gene. The germline V gene encodes CDR1 SNHLY and CDR2 FYNNEI. Here the CDR3 DNA reads TGTGCCAGCAGTGAGGGACAGAACTCCTACAATGAGCAGTTCTTC. It encodes CASSEGQNSYNEQFF.

Comment on this clonotype: Germline and junction disagree at one end, which may indicate a read error. V and J are TRBV6-1 and TRBJ2-7, with D possibly TRBD2 on 7 matching bases. The CDR3 spans 11 residues. The V gene's germline CDR1 is MNHNS and CDR2 SASEGT. DNA of the CDR3: TGTGCCAGCACCCACGGGGGGCAGTTACACTTC. It specifies CASTHGGQLHF.

As regards this clonotype: A read error may explain this, as a much larger clone is one base away. V is TRBV5-6 and J is TRBJ1-1; 8 bases fit TRBD1. Germline V lookup: CDR1 SGHDT, CDR2 YYEEEE. V lost 4 bases and J lost 7; bases outside the gene matches: 12. The CDR3 sequence is 15 residues long. CDR3 sequence: CASSTLDRAAIEAFF. CDR3 nucleotide sequence: TGTGCCAGCAGCACCTTGGACAGGGCGGCCATTGAAGCTTTCTTT.

This chain joins TRBV6-1 and TRBJ1-5; tentative D call: TRBD1 (6 bases). CDR3 size: 15 residues. Trimming cost V 6 bases and J 5 bases, with 17 bases left between them. Germline values: CDR1 MNHNS, CDR2 SASEGT. The CDR3 protein is CASRPDRRTYQPQHF. For the CDR3, the DNA is TGTGCCAGCAGACCTGACAGGAGGACCTATCAGCCCCAGCATTTT.

This chain connects TRBV6-1 to TRBJ2-3; D perhaps matches TRBD1 (5 bases). The ends were cut back, 2 bases at V and 1 base at J, with 19 bases in the middle. In germline, CDR1 is MNHNS, CDR2 SASEGT. The CDR3 is made up of 18 amino acids. The CDR3 DNA is TGTGCCAGCAGTGAAATATGGGGCCTTCAGGTGGGCACAGATACGCAGTATTTT. Residues: CASSEIWGLQVGTDTQYF.

This chain uses TRBV28 with TRBJ2-2, with 10 bases lining up with TRBD2. Germline CDR1 is MDHEN and CDR2 is SYDVKM. CDR3 length: 18 amino acids. The V gene end was trimmed by 0 bases and the J gene end by 2 bases; junction bases not matched to a gene: 6. CDR3 sequence (DNA): TGTGCCAGCAGTTTATGGGGTTCTAGCGGGGGAAACACCGGGGAGCTGTTTTTT. Its protein is CASSLWGSSGGNTGELFF.

The table lists this clonotype with many counts. V is TRBV7-9 and J is TRBJ2-7, with D possibly matching TRBD1 (6 bases). From germline, CDR1 is SEHNR and CDR2 FQNEAQ (reference sequence). V dropped 1 base and J dropped 1 base, with 8 bases sitting between them. The CDR3 extends over 14 amino acids. CDR3 protein: CASSLVDSSYEQYF. The CDR3 bases are TGTGCCAGCAGCTTAGTGGACAGTTCCTACGAGCAGTACTTC.

V gene TRBV28 combines with J gene TRBJ2-7, with D perhaps TRBD2 (5 bases). The length of the CDR3 is 15 residues. Trimming cost V 4 bases and J 5 bases, with 18 bases left between them. Germline V gene lookup returns CDR1 MDHEN and CDR2 SYDVKM. The CDR3 bases are TGTGCCAGCAGTTCCCCAAGGGCTAGCTCGGACGAGCAGTACTTC. It specifies CASSSPRASSDEQYF.

There are many counts of this clonotype. The CDR3 DNA is TGCAGTGCTACGGACACGTACCAAGAGACCCAGTACTTC. Translating it yields CSATDTYQETQYF. The genes are TRBV20-1 and TRBJ2-5, with D tentatively TRBD1 (5 bases). The CDR3 spans 13 residues. V shed 4 bases and J shed 0 bases, with 9 bases lying between them. Germline V CDR1 and CDR2: DFQATT, SNEGSKA (reference sequence).

This clonotype was recorded many times. The rearrangement links TRBV12-3 or TRBV12-4 to TRBJ1-3, with D hard to call. V lost 6 bases and J 8 bases, leaving 17 bases between the germline ends. The CDR3 loop spans 14 amino acids. This CDR3 is CASRFGSELDTIYF. CDR3 DNA sequence: TGTGCCAGCAGGTTCGGCAGCGAACTAGACACCATATATTTT.

This clonotype was counted between two and nine times. This rearrangement joins TRBV19 to TRBJ1-1; tentative D call: TRBD1 (6 bases). The V gene's germline CDR1 is LNHDA and CDR2 SQIVND (reference sequence). Trimming removed 7 bases at V and 5 bases at J, with 20 bases between. The CDR3 runs 15 residues. CDR3 residues: CASTRRGGELTEAFF. CDR3 sequence (DNA): TGTGCCAGTACTCGAAGGGGGGGTGAGTTGACTGAAGCTTTCTTT.

The table lists this clonotype with a few counts. The gene calls are TRBV7-9 and TRBJ1-1; D gene ambiguous. V was trimmed by 5 bases and J by 5 bases, leaving 12 bases between them. The CDR3 totals 13 residues. In germline, CDR1 is SEHNR, CDR2 FQNEAQ (reference sequence). CDR3 nucleotides: TGTGCCAGCAGCCCCCCGACGGAGACTGAAGCTTTCTTT. The encoded protein is CASSPPTETEAFF.

This clonotype was detected a few times. The chain uses TRBV28 and TRBJ1-5; no reliable D call. This CDR3 is 13 amino acids long. CDR1 MDHEN and CDR2 SYDVKM come from the germline V gene. The germline V and J ends were trimmed by 5 bases and 4 bases, with 9 bases remaining between them. In DNA form, the CDR3 reads TGTGCCAGCAGTAAACAGAGAAATCAGCCCCAGCATTTT. It is translated as CASSKQRNQPQHF.

The CDR3 coding sequence is TGTGCCAGCAGTTATGGCCTCGGGGGGGTCACCGGGGAGCTGTTTTTT. This gives the protein CASSYGLGGVTGELFF. The rearrangement joins TRBV6-2 or TRBV6-3 to TRBJ2-2; 8 positions match TRBD2. The CDR3 has 16 amino acids. The V and J ends lost 3 bases and 4 bases, in that order; junction bases with no gene match: 7. The germline V gene has CDR1 MNHEY and CDR2 SVGEGT.